This T cell receptor (beta chain) was identified during a study of blood T cell repertoires in COVID-19. About the research overall: The analysed material was cDNA or gDNA that came from T cells, B-cell-depleted T cells, or PBMCs.

CDR3 length: 14 residues. Germline lookup yields CDR1 LNHNV and CDR2 YYDKDF (reference sequence). The ends were cut back, 8 bases at V and 3 bases at J, with 17 bases in the middle. In the original processing: Amplification with reference gene primers provided the estimates of nucleated cell counts. Clones were read by immunoSEQ multiplex PCR, and TCRdb kept only the in-frame ones, dropping some. From that table come the V and J calls and clone size; the DNA was used to work out D and trimming. The sample contains under 250,000 clones, around 90% of which appear only once. Material for sequencing was peripheral blood. The chain is built from TRBV15 and TRBJ2-7; D is perhaps TRBD1 (5 bases). The TCR sequence derives from a man aged 18 to 30 with active or convalescent COVID-19. CDR3 DNA: TGTGCCACCGGCAACCCCTCAGGGCGCTACGAGCAGTACTTC. The encoded protein is CATGNPSGRYEQYF.